This TCR beta chain was recovered during a study of T cell repertoires in cytomegalovirus infection. Each CDR3 protein is one row after TCRdb ran MiXCR on the reads. This table has 40,000 to 60,000 distinct CDR3 sequences, about a fifth appearing once. V lost 5 bases and J lost 7, with 12 bases in between. Germline loops: CDR1 SGHVS, CDR2 FNYEAQ. This CDR3 comprises 13 residues. With regard to this clonotype: Its antigen is as yet unknown.

Study-level findings and limits: The ex vivo response was dominated by HLA-C-restricted CMV-specific TCR beta clonotypes.

Sequences were derived from CD8+ T cells from cultured PBMCs, sampled from culture after CMV antigen stimulation. The sequence derives from a human donor in good health (CMV status not recorded). Some clones in this sample may be carry-over from other donors' samples. The rearrangement links TRBV7-6 to TRBJ2-1, with D possibly being TRBD2 (6 bases). CDR3 nucleotides: TGTGCCAGCAGCACTCAGACTAGTAATGAGCAGTTCTTC. Translating it yields CASSTQTSNEQFF.